These 3 T cell receptor beta chains were all obtained from the same sample, sequenced in a study of blood T cell repertoires in COVID-19. Libraries were prepared by immunoSEQ multiplex PCR; TCRdb keeps only in-frame clonotypes and omits some of them. This table has about 100,000 clones, about three quarters appearing once. The material sequenced was peripheral blood. Receptors originate from a man aged 65 to 85 with acute or convalescent COVID-19.

The rearrangement joins TRBV5-1 to TRBJ1-2, with 7 nucleotides matching TRBD1. The CDR3 is 13 amino acids. Germline loops: CDR1 SGHRS, CDR2 YFSETQ. V shed 4 bases and J 7 bases; nucleotides not matched to a gene: 7. The CDR3 nucleotides are TGCGCCAGCAGCATAACAGGGGTGGGTGGCTACACCTTC. This translates into CASSITGVGGYTF.

The chain uses TRBV13 and TRBJ2-7, with 7 bases that match TRBD1. The CDR3 contains 15 residues. With V trimmed by 5 bases and J by 5 bases, 12 bases remained unmatched. Germline V gene sequence: CDR1 PRHDT, CDR2 FYEKMQ (reference sequence). The DNA for the CDR3 is TGTGCCAGCAGCCTCGGGACAGTAAAGATCCACGAGCAGTACTTC. Protein product: CASSLGTVKIHEQYF.

This clone occurred once. This sequence joins TRBV12-3 or TRBV12-4 and TRBJ2-1; the D gene is possibly TRBD1 (6 bases). V lost 8 bases, J lost 4 bases, and 12 bases lay in between. CDR3 length: 13 residues. The CDR3 spells CASQPGQYNEQFF. The CDR3 DNA sequence: TGTGCCAGCCAGCCAGGACAGTACAATGAGCAGTTCTTC.